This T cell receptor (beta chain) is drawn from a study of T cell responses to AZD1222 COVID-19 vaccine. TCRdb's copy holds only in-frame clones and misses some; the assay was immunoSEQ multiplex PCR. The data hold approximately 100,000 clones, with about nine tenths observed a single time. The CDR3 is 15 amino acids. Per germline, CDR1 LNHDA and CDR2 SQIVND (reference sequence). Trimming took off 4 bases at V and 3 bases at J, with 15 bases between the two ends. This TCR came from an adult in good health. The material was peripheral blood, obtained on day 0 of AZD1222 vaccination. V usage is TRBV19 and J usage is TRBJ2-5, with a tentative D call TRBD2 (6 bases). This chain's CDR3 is CASSTWGGEKETQYF. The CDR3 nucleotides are TGTGCCAGTAGTACCTGGGGCGGGGAGAAAGAGACCCAGTACTTC.